This entry features one T cell receptor beta chain sequence. A much larger clone differs from this one at a single base, so this may be a read error. Researchers took RNA transcripts and amplified the TCR beta CDR3 regions from them. TCR CDR3 regions were first amplified by RT-PCR with HTBI primers. TCRdb recomputed calls from the multiplex PCR reads with MiXCR, one row per CDR3 protein. The sample shows hundreds of thousands of distinct CDR3 sequences, more than 45% of them seen only once. This CDR3 has 13 amino acids. V was cut by 6 bases and J by 4 bases, with 12 bases left in between. Germline assignment: CDR1 SGHTA and CDR2 FQGTGA. The data belong to a study of T cells in Graves' hyperthyroidism and ophthalmopathy.

This receptor was obtained from a woman aged 18-29 years with Graves' hyperthyroidism. The chain couples TRBV7-3 to TRBJ1-1; D unresolved. Sequencing input: peripheral blood or thyroid tissue (not recorded which). The CDR3 sequence: CASSTTKGTEAFF. CDR3 coding DNA: TGTGCCAGCAGTACTACCAAGGGCACTGAAGCTTTCTTT.